The next 22 T cell receptor beta chains were all read from a single sample in a study of blood T cells in healthy people across ages. Using a J-beta primer mix together with a sample-barcoded 5' primer, a second PCR was run for about 7 to 12 cycles. TCRdb processed the 5' RACE reads anew with MiXCR; each CDR3 protein has one entry. Among over 1,500,000 distinct CDR3 sequences listed, about 50% were seen once. Specimen: blood. Source of these receptors: a middle-aged woman in good health.

The table lists this clonotype with a count of one. The rearrangement joins TRBV9 to TRBJ2-3; maybe TRBD2 (7 bases). There are 15 residues in the CDR3. CDR1 and CDR2 (germline): SGDLS, YYNGEE. Trimming cost V 1 base and J 5 bases, with 14 bases left between them. CDR3 region: CASSVNGGPIDTQYF. The CDR3, as DNA: TGTGCCAGCAGCGTAAACGGGGGGCCCATAGATACGCAGTATTTT.

J is TRBJ2-1 and V is TRBV5-6; 11 nucleotides line up with TRBD2. Germline V gene sequence: CDR1 SGHDT, CDR2 YYEEEE. This CDR3 region has 17 residues. The V gene end was trimmed by 2 bases and the J gene end by 0 bases; junction bases not matched to a gene: 4. CDR3 sequence reads: CASSFQGLAVSYNEQFF. The CDR3 DNA follows: TGTGCCAGCAGCTTCCAGGGACTAGCGGTCTCCTACAATGAGCAGTTCTTC.

This clonotype was observed a few times. This chain links TRBV20-1 with TRBJ1-6; tentative D call: TRBD1 (5 bases). CDR3 length: 14 amino acids. Germline V lookup: CDR1 DFQATT, CDR2 SNEGSKA (reference sequence). Trimming shortened V by 4 bases and J by 7 bases, and 14 bases separated the two germline ends. The CDR3 nucleotides read TGCAGTGCTACACTCGGGGACGCAAATTCACCCCTCCACTTT. This codes for CSATLGDANSPLHF.

The chain employs TRBV7-2 and TRBJ2-5, with D tentatively TRBD1 or TRBD2 (5 bases each). Germline assignment: CDR1 SGHTA and CDR2 FQGNSA. This CDR3 region has 16 residues. Trimming took off 3 bases at V and 2 bases at J, with 16 bases between the two ends. The CDR3 spells CASSFGPGTIQETQYF. CDR3 sequence (DNA): TGTGCCAGCAGCTTCGGTCCCGGGACCATTCAAGAGACCCAGTACTTC.

This clonotype was recorded a few times. This chain joins TRBV6-6 and TRBJ2-7; D is unresolved. Looked up from germline, CDR1 is MNHNY and CDR2 is SVGAGI (reference sequence). Trimming took off 6 bases at V and 2 bases at J, with 14 bases between the two ends. The CDR3 runs 14 residues. CDR3 nucleotide sequence: TGTGCCAGCAGGGCAAGTGGGCGGACCTACGAGCAGTACTTC. Its protein is CASRASGRTYEQYF.

V is TRBV20-1 and J is TRBJ2-1; possible D gene TRBD1, 5 bases. V dropped 3 bases and J dropped 5 bases, with 8 bases sitting between them. Germline CDR1 reads DFQATT; CDR2 reads SNEGSKA (reference sequence). The CDR3 extends over 12 amino acids. The CDR3 nucleotides read TGCAGTGCTAGGTCCAGGGACAATGAGCAGTTCTTC. Translated: CSARSRDNEQFF.

As to this clonotype: One end of the junction fails to match germline, which may point to a read error. The chain uses TRBV5-1 and TRBJ2-3, with D unclear. CDR1 is SGHRS, CDR2 YFSETQ, per germline. The CDR3 sequence is 14 residues long. The DNA of the CDR3 is TGTGCCAGCAGTTTAGGACCCTCGTCAGATACGCAGTATTTT. It codes for CASSLGPSSDTQYF.

The table lists this clonotype with a few counts. The chain links TRBV13 to TRBJ2-5, with 7 bases identical to TRBD1. The CDR3 length is 16 residues. The V and J ends lost 5 bases and 3 bases, in that order; junction bases with no gene match: 12. Germline V lookup: CDR1 PRHDT, CDR2 FYEKMQ (reference sequence). CDR3 in amino acids: CASSTRSGGREETQYF. In nucleotides, the CDR3 is TGTGCCAGCAGCACACGGTCAGGGGGACGGGAAGAGACCCAGTACTTC.

This clonotype was observed at least ten times. The rearrangement links TRBV7-2 to TRBJ2-3; weak D call: TRBD2 (6 bases). This CDR3 is 15 amino acids long. Germline V gene lookup returns CDR1 SGHTA and CDR2 FQGNSA. The V gene lost 3 bases and the J gene lost 6 bases, with 16 bases spanning the gap. The CDR3, as DNA: TGTGCCAGCAGCTTGACTAGTGTGGCAGCGGATACGCAGTATTTT. Amino acid sequence: CASSLTSVAADTQYF.

The V gene is TRBV24-1, the J gene TRBJ2-3, with a tentative D call TRBD1 (6 bases). The CDR3 spans 15 residues. CDR1 is KGHDR and CDR2 is SFDVKD in the germline V gene. Trimming stripped 4 bases from V and 3 bases from J, with 13 bases between. CDR3 sequence (DNA): TGTGCCACCAGTGACCTACCAGGACAGACAGATACGCAGTATTTT. Translation: CATSDLPGQTDTQYF.

The chain carries TRBV10-3 and TRBJ2-7; 11 positions match TRBD1. The CDR3 totals 16 residues. With V trimmed by 2 bases and J by 7 bases, 10 bases remained unmatched. Per germline, CDR1 ENHRY and CDR2 SYGVKD. CDR3 sequence (DNA): TGTGCCATCAGTGAGAGGCGGGACAGGGGGTCGAATGAGCAGTACTTC. Encoded protein: CAISERRDRGSNEQYF.

The V call is TRBV7-6, the J call TRBJ2-5; 11 positions match TRBD2. V was pared by 0 bases and J by 5 bases, with 8 bases of the junction left unmatched. This CDR3 spans 17 amino acids. Germline CDR1 is SGHVS and CDR2 is FNYEAQ. The CDR3 nucleotides are TGTGCCAGCAGCTTAGCAAAACTGACTAGCGGGATGGAGACCCAGTACTTC. Translated: CASSLAKLTSGMETQYF.

V gene TRBV9 combines with J gene TRBJ2-3; either TRBD1 or TRBD2 may supply D (5 bases each). V lost 4 bases and J 10 bases, leaving 22 bases between the germline ends. CDR1 and CDR2 from the germline V gene are SGDLS and YYNGEE. The CDR3 loop spans 15 amino acids. The CDR3 DNA follows: TGTGCCAGCAGCCCACAACTGGGGCACCTACTAGCGCAGTATTTT. This codes for CASSPQLGHLLAQYF.

The J gene is TRBJ1-6, the V gene TRBV12-3 or TRBV12-4, with D hard to call. The CDR3 loop spans 14 amino acids. V dropped 5 bases and J dropped 6 bases, with 11 bases sitting between them. This chain's CDR3 is CASSGDTANSPLHF. CDR3 DNA: TGTGCCAGCAGTGGCGACACGGCTAATTCACCCCTCCACTTT.

This clonotype was seen a handful of times. The chain uses TRBV20-1 and TRBJ2-7; no definite D call. Germline CDR1 is DFQATT and CDR2 is SNEGSKA (reference sequence). The length of the CDR3 is 15 residues. V was pared by 0 bases and J by 0 bases, with 12 bases between. CDR3 nucleotide sequence: TGCAGTGCTAGAGAGCTAGGGTTTAGCTCCTACGAGCAGTACTTC. This sequence encodes CSARELGFSSYEQYF.

This clonotype was seen a handful of times. The chain uses TRBV7-2 and TRBJ2-3; 12 bases match TRBD2. J lost 4 bases, V lost 5 bases, and 7 bases had no gene match. Germline assignment: CDR1 SGHTA and CDR2 FQGNSA. There are 16 residues in the CDR3. CDR3 sequence (DNA): TGTGCCAGCAGCATCCTAGCGGGGGGGCCCCCAGATACGCAGTATTTT. This translates into CASSILAGGPPDTQYF.

V and J are TRBV10-3 and TRBJ2-4; 8 positions match TRBD2. TRBJ2-7 explains the end of the DNA better; the J call may be wrong. The CDR3 runs to 16 residues. Germline V lookup: CDR1 ENHRY, CDR2 SYGVKD. CDR3 sequence (DNA): TGTGCCATCAGTGAACCGGGGGGGGCCCGGTCCTACGAGCAGTACTTC. Translation gives CAISEPGGARSYEQYF.

The chain is built from TRBV28 and TRBJ1-1, with D hard to call. This CDR3 has 14 amino acids. CDR1 and CDR2 (germline): MDHEN, SYDVKM. Between the trimmed V and J ends, which lost 4 bases and 0 bases, there was a span of 9 bases. The CDR3 coding sequence is TGTGCCAGCAGTTCTAATTACATGAACACTGAAGCTTTCTTT. Protein: CASSSNYMNTEAFF. Based on the CDR3 plus reference TRBV28 and TRBJ1-1, the full variable domain is DVKVTQSSRYLVKRTGEKVFLECVQDMDHENMFWYRQDPGLGLRLIYFSYDVKMKEKGDIPEGYSVSREKKERFSLILESASTNQTSMYLCASSSNYMNTEAFFGQGTRLTVV.

This clonotype was counted a few times. This chain uses TRBV6-6 with TRBJ2-7; 9 positions match TRBD2. Germline V lookup: CDR1 MNHNY, CDR2 SVGAGI (reference sequence). V was pared by 7 bases and J by 2 bases, with 9 bases of the junction left unmatched. The CDR3 spans 15 residues. Written as DNA, the CDR3 is TGTGCCAGCACCACCCCTCTAGCGGGGCCCTACGAGCAGTACTTC. Amino acids: CASTTPLAGPYEQYF.

This clonotype was observed a single time. V and J are TRBV2 and TRBJ1-5, with 11 nucleotides matching TRBD1. J lost 7 bases, V lost 5 bases, and 10 bases had no gene match. Germline CDR1 and CDR2: SNHLY and FYNNEI. This CDR3 region has 16 residues. The CDR3 DNA is TGTGCCAGCAGTACCGGGACAGGGGGAAGAAAGCAGCCCCAGCATTTT. Encoded protein: CASSTGTGGRKQPQHF.

This clonotype has more than one count but fewer than ten. The rearrangement joins TRBV20-1 to TRBJ2-3; a possible D gene is TRBD2 (6 bases). The CDR3 spans 15 residues. Per the germline V gene, CDR1 is DFQATT and CDR2 is SNEGSKA (reference sequence). V lost 4 bases, J lost 1 base, and 15 bases lay in between. CDR3 nucleotides: TGCAGTGCTACCTTTAGGGACTCACGCACAGATACGCAGTATTTT. It yields the protein CSATFRDSRTDTQYF.

A note on this clonotype: One end of the junction does not line up with germline, which may come from a read error. The CDR3 DNA sequence: TGCGCCAGCAGCCAAGGAGGGGAATCCTACAATTCACCCCTCCACTTT. Translating it yields CASSQGGESYNSPLHF. The chain uses TRBV4-1 and TRBJ1-6, with D possibly TRBD1 on 5 matching bases. CDR1 and CDR2 from the germline V gene are MGHRA and YSYEKL. This CDR3 has 16 residues.